The clone carrying this T cell receptor (beta chain) was seen only a few times. The antigen is undetermined. These data are taken from a study of graft-versus-host responses after intestinal transplantation. Turning to the study itself: Tacrolimus plus steroids were given to all recipients for approximately three years, preceded by anti-thymocyte globulin induction.

Profiled with immunoSEQ multiplex PCR; TCRdb holds only in-frame clones, not every one. The repertoire holds under 100,000 clones, with around 90% as singletons. The sample consisted of unstimulated CD8+ T cells sorted from spleen or lymph node cells, taken before transplant. The source is a human donor who was the organ donor for an intestinal transplant.

CDR3 coding DNA: TGTGCCAGCAGCCCGAGACAGGCTGGAAACACCATATATTTT. Protein product: CASSPRQAGNTIYF. The V gene is TRBV5-8, the J gene TRBJ1-3, with D maybe TRBD1 (6 bases). Germline V gene data show CDR1 as SGHTS and CDR2 as YDEGEE. CDR3 length: 14 residues. The V end was cut by 4 bases, the J end by 2 bases, with 10 bases between.